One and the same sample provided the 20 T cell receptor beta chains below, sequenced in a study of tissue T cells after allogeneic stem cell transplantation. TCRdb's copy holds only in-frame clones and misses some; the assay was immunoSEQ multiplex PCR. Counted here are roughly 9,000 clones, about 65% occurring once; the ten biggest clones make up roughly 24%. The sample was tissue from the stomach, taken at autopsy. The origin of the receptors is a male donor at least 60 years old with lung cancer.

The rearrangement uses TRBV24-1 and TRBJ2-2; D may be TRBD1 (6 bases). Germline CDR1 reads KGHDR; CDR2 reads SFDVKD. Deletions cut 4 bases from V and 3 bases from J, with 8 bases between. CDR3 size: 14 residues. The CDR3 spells CATSEQGYTGELFF. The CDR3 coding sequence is TGTGCCACCAGTGAACAGGGTTACACCGGGGAGCTGTTTTTT.

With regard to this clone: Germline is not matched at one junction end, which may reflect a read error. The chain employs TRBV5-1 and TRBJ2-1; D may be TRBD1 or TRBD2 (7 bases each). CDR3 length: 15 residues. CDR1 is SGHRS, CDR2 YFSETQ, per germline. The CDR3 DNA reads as TGCGCCCGCAGCCCAGGGGGGGGAAGGGTGGATGAGCAGTTCTTC. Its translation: CARSPGGGRVDEQFF.

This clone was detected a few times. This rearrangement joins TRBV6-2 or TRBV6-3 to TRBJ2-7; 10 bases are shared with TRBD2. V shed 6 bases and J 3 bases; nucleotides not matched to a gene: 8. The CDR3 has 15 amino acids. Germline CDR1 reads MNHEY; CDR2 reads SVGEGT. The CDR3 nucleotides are TGTGCCAGCAGCCTCCGGACTAGCGGAATCTACGAGCAGTACTTC. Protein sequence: CASSLRTSGIYEQYF.

DNA of the CDR3: TGTGCCAGCAGCAAGATGCACAGGGGAATGGGTAGCAATCAGCCCCAGCATTTT. Translation gives CASSKMHRGMGSNQPQHF. The J gene is TRBJ1-5, the V gene TRBV21-1; the table's D call of TRBD1 was not tested on the DNA. TRBV21-1 constitutes a pseudogene. This CDR3 spans 18 amino acids.

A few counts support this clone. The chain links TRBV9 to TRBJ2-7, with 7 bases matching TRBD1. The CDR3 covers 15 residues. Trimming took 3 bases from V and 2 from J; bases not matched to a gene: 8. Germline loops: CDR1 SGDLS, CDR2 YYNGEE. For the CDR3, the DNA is TGTGCCAGCAGCGGAGGCAGGGGGACCGCCTACGAGCAGTACTTC. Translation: CASSGGRGTAYEQYF.

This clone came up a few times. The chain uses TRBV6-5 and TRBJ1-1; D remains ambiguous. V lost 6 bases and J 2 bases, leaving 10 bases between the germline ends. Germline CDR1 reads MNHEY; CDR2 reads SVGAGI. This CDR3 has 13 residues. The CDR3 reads CASRRTDNTEAFF. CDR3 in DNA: TGTGCCAGCAGGCGTACGGATAACACTGAAGCTTTCTTT.

In DNA form, the CDR3 reads TGCGCCAGCAGCTTGGGACAGGGTGGAAACACCATATATTTT. This sequence encodes CASSLGQGGNTIYF. The rearrangement uses TRBV5-1 and TRBJ1-3; 7 nucleotides align to TRBD1. The J segment lost 3 bases and the V segment lost 0 bases, leaving 0 bases of the junction unmatched. The length of the CDR3 is 14 residues. CDR1 and CDR2 from the germline V gene are SGHRS and YFSETQ.

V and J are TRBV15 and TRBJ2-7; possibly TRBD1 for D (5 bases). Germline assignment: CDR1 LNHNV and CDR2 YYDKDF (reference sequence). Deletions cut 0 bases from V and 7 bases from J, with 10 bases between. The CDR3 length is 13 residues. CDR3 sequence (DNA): TGTGCCACCAGCAGAGATTCAGGGTATGAGCAGTACTTC. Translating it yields CATSRDSGYEQYF.

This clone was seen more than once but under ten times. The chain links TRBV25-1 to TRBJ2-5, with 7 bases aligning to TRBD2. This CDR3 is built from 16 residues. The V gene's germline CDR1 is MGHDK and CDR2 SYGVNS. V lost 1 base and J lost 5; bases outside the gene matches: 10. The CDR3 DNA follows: TGTGCCAGCAGTGAATCCTGGTCTCGGGGGGTGGAGACCCAGTACTTC. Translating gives CASSESWSRGVETQYF.

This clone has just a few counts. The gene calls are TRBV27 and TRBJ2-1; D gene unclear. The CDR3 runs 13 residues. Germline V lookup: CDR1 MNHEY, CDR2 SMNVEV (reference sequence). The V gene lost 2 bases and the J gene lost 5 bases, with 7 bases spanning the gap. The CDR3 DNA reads TGTGCCAGCAGTTTAAACTGGGACAATGAGCAGTTCTTC. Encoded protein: CASSLNWDNEQFF.

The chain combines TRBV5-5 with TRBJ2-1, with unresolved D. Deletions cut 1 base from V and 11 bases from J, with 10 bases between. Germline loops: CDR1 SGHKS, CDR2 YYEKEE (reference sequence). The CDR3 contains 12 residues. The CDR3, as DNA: TGTGCCAGCAGCTTGTCGACCGGGCAGCAGTTCTTC. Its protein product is CASSLSTGQQFF.

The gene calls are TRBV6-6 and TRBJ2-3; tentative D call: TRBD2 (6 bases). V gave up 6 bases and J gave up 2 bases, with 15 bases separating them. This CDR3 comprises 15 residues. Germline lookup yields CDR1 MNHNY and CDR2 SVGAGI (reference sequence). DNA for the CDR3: TGTGCCAGCAGCCTCGCGGGGTTAAACACAGATACGCAGTATTTT. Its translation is CASSLAGLNTDTQYF.

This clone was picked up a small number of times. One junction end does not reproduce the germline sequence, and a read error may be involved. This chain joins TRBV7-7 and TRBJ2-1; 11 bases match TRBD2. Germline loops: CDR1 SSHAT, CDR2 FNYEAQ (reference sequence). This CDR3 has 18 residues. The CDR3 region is CASSRGSSGRAIYNEQFF. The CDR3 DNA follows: TGTGCTAGCAGTCGGGGGAGTAGCGGGAGGGCCATCTACAATGAGCAGTTCTTC.

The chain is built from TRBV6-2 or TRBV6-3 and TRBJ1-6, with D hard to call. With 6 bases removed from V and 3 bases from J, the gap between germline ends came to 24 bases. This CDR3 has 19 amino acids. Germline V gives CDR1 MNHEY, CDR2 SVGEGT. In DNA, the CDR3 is TGTGCCAGCAGCCCTAGGAGCCCGAATAGCCCCATCTATAATTCACCCCTCCACTTT. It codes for CASSPRSPNSPIYNSPLHF.

The CDR3, as DNA: TGTGCCAGCAGCCGACAGAGGTACACTGAAGCTTTCTTT. Amino acids: CASSRQRYTEAFF. The rearrangement joins TRBV11-2 to TRBJ1-1; weak D call: TRBD1 (5 bases). Germline loops: CDR1 SGHAT, CDR2 FQNNGV. The CDR3 runs to 13 residues. V lost 5 bases and J lost 3, with 10 bases in between.

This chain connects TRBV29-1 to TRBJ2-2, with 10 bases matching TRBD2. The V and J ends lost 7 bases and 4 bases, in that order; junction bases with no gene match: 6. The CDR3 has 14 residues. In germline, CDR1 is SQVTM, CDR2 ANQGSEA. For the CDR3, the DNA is TGCAGCGCTGTAGCGGGAGGAAGCACCGGGGAGCTGTTTTTT. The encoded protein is CSAVAGGSTGELFF.

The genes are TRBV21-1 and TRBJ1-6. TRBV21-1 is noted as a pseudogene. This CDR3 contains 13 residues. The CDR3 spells CASSRGGDSPLHF. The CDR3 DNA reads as TGTGCCAGCAGCAGGGGGGGGGATTCACCCCTCCACTTT.

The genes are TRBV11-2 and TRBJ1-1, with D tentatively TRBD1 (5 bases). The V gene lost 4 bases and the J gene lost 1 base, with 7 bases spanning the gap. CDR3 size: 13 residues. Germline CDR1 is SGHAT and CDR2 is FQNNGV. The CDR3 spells CASSSRGNTEAFF. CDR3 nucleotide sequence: TGTGCCAGCAGCTCAAGGGGGAACACTGAAGCTTTCTTT.

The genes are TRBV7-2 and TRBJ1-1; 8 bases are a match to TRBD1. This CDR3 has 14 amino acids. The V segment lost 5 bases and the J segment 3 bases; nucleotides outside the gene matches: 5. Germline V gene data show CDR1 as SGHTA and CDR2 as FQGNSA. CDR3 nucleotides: TGTGCCAGCAGCCTACAGACAGGGGACACTGAAGCTTTCTTT. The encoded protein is CASSLQTGDTEAFF.

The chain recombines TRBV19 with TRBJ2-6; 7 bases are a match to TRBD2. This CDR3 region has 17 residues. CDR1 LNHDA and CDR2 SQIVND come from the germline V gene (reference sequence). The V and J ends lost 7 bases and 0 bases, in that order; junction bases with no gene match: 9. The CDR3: CASKIGGIDSGANVLTF. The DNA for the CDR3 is TGTGCCAGTAAAATCGGGGGGATTGACTCTGGGGCCAACGTCCTGACTTTC.